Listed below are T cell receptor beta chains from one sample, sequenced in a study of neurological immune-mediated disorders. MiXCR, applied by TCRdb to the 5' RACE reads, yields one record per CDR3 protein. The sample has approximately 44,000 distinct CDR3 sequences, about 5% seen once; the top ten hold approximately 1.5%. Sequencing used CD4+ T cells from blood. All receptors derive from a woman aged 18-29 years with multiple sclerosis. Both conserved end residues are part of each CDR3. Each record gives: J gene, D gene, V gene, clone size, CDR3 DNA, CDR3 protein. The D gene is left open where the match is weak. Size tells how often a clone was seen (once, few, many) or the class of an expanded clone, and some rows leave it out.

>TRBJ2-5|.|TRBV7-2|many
TGTGCCAGCAGCTTAGGCAGGGGTGAGACCCAGTACTTC
CASSLGRGETQYF
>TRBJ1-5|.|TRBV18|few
TGTGCCAGCTCACCGGACCCCCATCGACTGAATCAGCCCCAGCATTTT
CASSPDPHRLNQPQHF
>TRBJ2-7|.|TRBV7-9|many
TGTGCCAGCAGTAGAACGTCTCCTTACGAGCAGTACTTC
CASSRTSPYEQYF
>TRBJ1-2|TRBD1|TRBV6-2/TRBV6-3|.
TGTGCCACCTACGGACAGGTTAACTATGGCTACACCTTC
CATYGQVNYGYTF
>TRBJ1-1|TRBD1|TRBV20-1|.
TGCAGTGCTAGAGCCCCCCCCGGGACAGGGGGTTTCCAAGCTTTCTTT
CSARAPPGTGGFQAFF
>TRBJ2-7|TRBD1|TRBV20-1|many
TGCAGCACGGACAGGGAACCCTCCTACGAGCAGTACTTC
CSTDREPSYEQYF
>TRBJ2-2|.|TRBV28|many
TGTGCCAGCAGCGGGGGGCCCACCGGGGAGCTGTTTTTT
CASSGGPTGELFF
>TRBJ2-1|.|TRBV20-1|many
TGCAGTGCTAGCGGGACCTACAATGAGCAGTTCTTC
CSASGTYNEQFF
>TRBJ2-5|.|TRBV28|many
TGTGCCAGCACCAACCGGGACACACAAGAGACCCAGTACTTC
CASTNRDTQETQYF
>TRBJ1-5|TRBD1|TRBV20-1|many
TGCAGTGCTAGAGATCCGGGACAGAGACTTAGCAATCAGCCCCAGCATTTT
CSARDPGQRLSNQPQHF
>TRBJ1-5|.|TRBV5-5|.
TGTGCCAGCAGCGTGCAGGGGAATGGCAATCAGCCCCAGCATTTT
CASSVQGNGNQPQHF
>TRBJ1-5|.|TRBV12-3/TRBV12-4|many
TGTGCCAGCACCCTGGACCGGGTGAGCAATCAGCCCCAGCATTTT
CASTLDRVSNQPQHF
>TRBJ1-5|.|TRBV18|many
TGTGCCAGCTCACCATCGCCGAGGGGCGTTCAGCCCCAGCATTTT
CASSPSPRGVQPQHF
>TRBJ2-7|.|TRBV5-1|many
TGCGCCAGCAGCTTGGCCGGAGATAGCTCCTACGAGCAGTACTTC
CASSLAGDSSYEQYF
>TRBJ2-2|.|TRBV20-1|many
TGCAGTTCTCTCACAGGTGCCACCGGGGAGCTGTTTTTT
CSSLTGATGELFF
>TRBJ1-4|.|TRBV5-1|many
TGCGCCAGCAGCTACGACAGGATGGGTGAAAAACTGTTTTTT
CASSYDRMGEKLFF
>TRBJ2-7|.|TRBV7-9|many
TGTGCCAGCAGCTTCGCCAGCTACGAGCAGTACTTC
CASSFASYEQYF
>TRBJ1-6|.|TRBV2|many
TGTGCCAGCAGTATTTTACAGGGTTATAATTCACCCCTCCACTTT
CASSILQGYNSPLHF
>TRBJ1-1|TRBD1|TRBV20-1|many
TGCAGTGCTCAAAAAGGGACAGGGGGCGTATGGACTGAAGCTTTCTTT
CSAQKGTGGVWTEAFF
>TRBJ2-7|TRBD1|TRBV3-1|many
TGTGCCAGCAGCCCTTCCGGCGCAGGGGGAGTCTACGAGCAGTACTTC
CASSPSGAGGVYEQYF
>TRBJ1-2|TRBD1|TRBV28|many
TGTGCCAGCAGTTCCGGGACAGAGTTCTATGGCTACACCTTC
CASSSGTEFYGYTF
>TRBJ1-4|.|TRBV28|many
TGTGCCAGCAGCATAGGGGGTTGGGCAGCTAATGAAAAACTGTTTTTT
CASSIGGWAANEKLFF
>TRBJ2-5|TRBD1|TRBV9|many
TGTGCCAGCAGCGTAAGTGACAGGGGTCGAGAGACCCAGTACTTC
CASSVSDRGRETQYF
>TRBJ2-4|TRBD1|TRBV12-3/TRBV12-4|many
TGTGCCAGCAGTACCAGGGGGCAAGCCAAAAACATTCAGTACTTC
CASSTRGQAKNIQYF
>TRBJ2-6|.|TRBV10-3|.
TGTGCCATCAGCCCAACTAGCTCTGGGGCCAACGTCCTGACTTTC
CAISPTSSGANVLTF
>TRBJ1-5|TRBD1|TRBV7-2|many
TGTGCCAGCAGTTCCCGGACAGGGGGGAATCAGCCCCAGCATTTT
CASSSRTGGNQPQHF
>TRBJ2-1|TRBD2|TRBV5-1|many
TGCGCCAGCAGCGAAGGACTAGACCGCAACAATGAGCAGTTCTTC
CASSEGLDRNNEQFF
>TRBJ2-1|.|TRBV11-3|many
TGTGCCAGCAGCCCGAGGTATAGGGGAGGTCTGTACAATGAGCAGTTCTTC
CASSPRYRGGLYNEQFF
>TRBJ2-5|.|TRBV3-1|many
TGTGCCAGCAGCCAAGTGCGCGGGGAGACCCAGTACTTC
CASSQVRGETQYF
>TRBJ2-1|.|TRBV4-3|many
TGCGCCAGCAGCCATCTCCAGGGGAATGAGCAGTTCTTC
CASSHLQGNEQFF
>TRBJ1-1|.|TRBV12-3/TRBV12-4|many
TGTGCCAGCAGTCCTTCAGAAGCGGCTTTCTTT
CASSPSEAAFF
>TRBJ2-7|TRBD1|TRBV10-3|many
TGTGCCATCAGTGGACAGGGGGTGGACGAGCAGTACTTC
CAISGQGVDEQYF
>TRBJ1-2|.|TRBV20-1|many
TGCAGTGCTAGGGGGATAAGCAGGTTGGGTGGCTACACCTTC
CSARGISRLGGYTF
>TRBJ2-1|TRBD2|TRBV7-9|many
TGTGCCAGCAGCTCGGGACTAACCTACAATGAGCAGTTCTTC
CASSSGLTYNEQFF
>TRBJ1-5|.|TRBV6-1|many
TGTGCCAGCAGTCTACCCGCAGGGGTGGGAGGTCAGCCCCAGCATTTT
CASSLPAGVGGQPQHF
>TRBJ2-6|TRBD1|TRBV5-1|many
TGCGCCAGCAGCTCGGGACAGTCTTCTGGGGCCAACGTCCTGACTTTC
CASSSGQSSGANVLTF
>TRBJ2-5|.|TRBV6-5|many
TGTGCCAGCAGTTACTCGGTACTGTCGGCCCAGTACTTC
CASSYSVLSAQYF
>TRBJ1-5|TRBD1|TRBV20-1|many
TGCAGTGCTAGAGACAACAGGGGGCGTCAGCCCCAGCATTTT
CSARDNRGRQPQHF
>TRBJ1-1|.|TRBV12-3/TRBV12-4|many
TGTGCCAGCAGTTTTGAACAGTTCAAGGGGCTGGGGGCTTTCTTT
CASSFEQFKGLGAFF
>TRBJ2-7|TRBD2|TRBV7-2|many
TGTGCCAGCAGCTTAGGGACTAGTCTCTACGAGCAGTACTTC
CASSLGTSLYEQYF
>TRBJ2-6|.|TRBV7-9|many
TGTGCCAGCAGCTTAGTGGGCCCGTACTCTGGGGCCAACGTCCTGACTTTC
CASSLVGPYSGANVLTF
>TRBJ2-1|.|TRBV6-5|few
TGTGCCAGCAGCCCCATAGGGTACAATGAGCAGTTCTTC
CASSPIGYNEQFF
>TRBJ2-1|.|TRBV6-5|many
TGTGCCAGCAGTTACGGTGTTGCACACAATGAGCAGTTCTTC
CASSYGVAHNEQFF
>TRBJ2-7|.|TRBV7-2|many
TGTGCCAGCAGCTTAGTGGTCAACTCCTACGAGCAGTACTTC
CASSLVVNSYEQYF
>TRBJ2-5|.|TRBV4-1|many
TGCGCCAGCAGCGGGCGAGAAGAACAAGAGACCCAGTACTTC
CASSGREEQETQYF
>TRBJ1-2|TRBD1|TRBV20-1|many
TGCAGTGCTAGAGAAGGACAGGGGATGGCTAACTATGGCTACACCTTC
CSAREGQGMANYGYTF
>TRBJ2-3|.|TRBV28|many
TGTGCCAGCAGGAAATACAGGGATACGCAGTATTTT
CASRKYRDTQYF
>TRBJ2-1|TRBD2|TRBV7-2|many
TGTGCCAGCAGCATCCAAGGGACTAGCGGGACGAAGTACAATGAGCAGTTCTTC
CASSIQGTSGTKYNEQFF
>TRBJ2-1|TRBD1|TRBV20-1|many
TGCAGTGCTAGGACAGGGGGGAGCAATGAGCAGTTCTTC
CSARTGGSNEQFF
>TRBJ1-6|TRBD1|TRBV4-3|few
TGCGCCAGCAGCCAAGGTCCAGGGGGCGATATTTTTTCACCCCTCCACTTT
CASSQGPGGDIFSPLHF
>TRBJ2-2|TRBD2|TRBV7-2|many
TGTGCCAGCAGCTTAGGACTAGCGGGGAGCACCGGGGAGCTGTTTTTT
CASSLGLAGSTGELFF
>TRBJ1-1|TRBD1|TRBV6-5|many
TGTGCCAGCAGTTACGACAGGGCGAGAACTGAAGCTTTCTTT
CASSYDRARTEAFF
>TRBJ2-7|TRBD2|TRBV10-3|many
TGTGCCATCAGCTCCATTAGCGGGGAAATCTCCTACGAGCAGTACTTC
CAISSISGEISYEQYF